This record concerns one T cell receptor (beta chain) sequence. Its antigen is unknown. These data originate in a study of blood T cells in healthy people across ages. Findings of the study overall: The long-lived group displayed more naive CD4+ cells, plus higher diversity, than the aged donors did.

Through a sample-barcoded 5' primer and a J-beta primer mix, a second PCR was run for roughly 6 to 11 cycles. From the 5' RACE reads, TCRdb called clonotypes with MiXCR, one entry per CDR3 protein. The table records about 1,500,000 distinct CDR3 sequences, around 39% of them present only once. V was clipped by 3 bases and J by 9 bases, with 9 bases between them. There are 12 residues in the CDR3. Germline CDR1 is LGHDT and CDR2 is YNNKEL (reference sequence). This TCR was recovered from a woman aged 18-29 years in good health. The chain carries TRBV3-1 and TRBJ2-1, with D possibly matching TRBD2 (5 bases). Material: blood. In DNA form, the CDR3 reads TGTGCCAGCAGCCAGCTAGGAGGTGAGCAGTTCTTC. Its protein product is CASSQLGGEQFF.